This TCR beta chain was sequenced in a study of T cell changes during pregnancy in multiple sclerosis (dated by TCRdb to 2018 to 2020). General notes on the study: The study examined how the T cell repertoire changed over the course of pregnancy in women with multiple sclerosis.

As regards this clone: Its antigen is unknown. There are no base qualities to consult, and no much larger clone falls within one base.

Library preparation employed the immunoSEQ multiplex PCR assay. As stored in TCRdb, this immuneACCESS dataset retains in-frame rearrangements with V and J assigned. A fraction of the clones does not appear; measured against another copy, unresolved V genes explain less than half of the discrepancy, and the remainder lacks a known reason. In all, the sample holds approximately 92,000 clones, and under 95% of those were seen once. Around 0.99% of the sample is taken by the ten largest. This clonotype was sampled from a female donor with multiple sclerosis, enrolled in a pregnancy study. The source was peripheral blood, collected after pregnancy.

This receptor has the CDR3 CASSPEGLLAGGETQYF. The sequence in DNA is TGTGCCAGCAGTCCAGAGGGATTATTAGCGGGAGGTGAGACCCAGTACTTC. The sequence links TRBV27 to TRBJ2-5; TRBD2 fits 10 bases in the junction. Trimming accounts for 5 bases at V and 5 bases at J, while the number of junction bases matched to no gene is 14. There are 17 amino acids in the CDR3, from cysteine to phenylalanine inclusive. Only the CDR3 DNA stays, 51 bases, in frame from base 1. From the germline V gene (reference sequence), CDR1 is MNHEY and CDR2 is SMNVEV.